The 13 T cell receptor beta chains below all came from one sample that was sequenced in a study of T cell clonality in common variable immunodeficiency. Study-level findings and limits: Reportedly, TCR beta sequences from common variable immunodeficiency showed fewer deletions and N-nucleotide insertions.

No antigen has been assigned to these receptors. The method was immunoSEQ multiplex PCR; TCRdb's version includes in-frame clones alone and lacks a portion of them. This sample includes some 12,000 clones with no singletons; its ten biggest clones take up around 7%. The sequencing input was peripheral blood mononuclear cells. These receptor sequences come from a human donor with common variable immunodeficiency.

As to this clone: The read ends 3 residues early relative to the CDR3; the germline J gene fills the gap. This chain connects TRBV6-1 to TRBJ2-3; 7 bases agree with TRBD1. The CDR3 loop spans 15 amino acids. CDR1 and CDR2 from the germline V gene are MNHNS and SASEGT. The CDR3 bases that were read are TGTGCCAGCAGTGAGGCACCGGACAGGAATGTGGCG. Its protein is CASSEAPDRNVA. The full CDR3 is CASSEAPDRNVAQYF.

Comment on this clone: The CDR3 is cut off 3 residues early in the read; its end comes from the germline J gene. This chain joins TRBV18 and TRBJ2-7; D is perhaps TRBD1 (6 bases). V lost 0 bases and J 3 bases, leaving 9 bases between the germline ends. This CDR3 comprises 14 residues. Germline values: CDR1 KGHSH, CDR2 LQKENI. The sequenced part of the CDR3 DNA is TGTGCCAGCTCACCACCGGACAGTTTCTACGAG. This translates into CASSPPDSFYE. The entire CDR3 is CASSPPDSFYEQYF.

A remark on this clone: The CDR3 end lies 3 residues beyond the end of the read and is filled in from the germline J gene. The genes are TRBV7-9 and TRBJ2-7, with TRBD1 identical over 10 bases. Per the germline V gene, CDR1 is SEHNR and CDR2 is FQNEAQ (reference sequence). V was clipped by 5 bases and J by 4 bases; unmatched bases: 8. The CDR3 totals 15 residues. The CDR3 sequence is CASSSPGTGEYEQYF. Partial CDR3 DNA: TGTGCCAGCAGCAGCCCAGGGACAGGGGAGTACGAG.

Remarks on this clone: Coverage ceases 3 residues before the CDR3 finishes, and the germline J gene fills in the end. The rearrangement uses TRBV18 and TRBJ2-7; D not resolved. The CDR3 extends over 13 amino acids. V lost 1 base, J lost 2 bases, and 6 bases lay in between. Germline CDR1 KGHSH, CDR2 LQKENI. CDR3 bases read: TGTGCCAGCTCACCACAGAACACCTACGAG. Amino acids: CASSPQNTYE. The entire CDR3 protein reads CASSPQNTYEQYF.

Regarding this clone: Read sequence stops 3 residues before the CDR3 end, and the germline J gene provides the missing end. V gene TRBV19 combines with J gene TRBJ1-2; D call uncertain. V gave up 3 bases and J gave up 5 bases, with 13 bases separating them. Germline CDR1 and CDR2: LNHDA and SQIVND (reference sequence). The CDR3 has 14 amino acids. The CDR3 is CASSIEGSPYGYTF. The covered CDR3 bases are TGTGCCAGTAGTATCGAAGGTTCCCCATATGGC.

A remark on this clone: The CDR3 end lies 3 residues beyond the end of the read and is filled in from the germline J gene. This chain joins TRBV6-1 and TRBJ2-1, with 10 positions matching TRBD2. Per the germline V gene, CDR1 is MNHNS and CDR2 is SASEGT. This CDR3 is 15 amino acids long. Trimming cost V 2 bases and J 9 bases; bases outside gene matches: 7. The CDR3: CASSELSGGAGEQFF. Partial CDR3 DNA: TGTGCCAGCAGTGAACTGAGCGGGGGGGCGGGTGAG.

A word on this clone: The CDR3 end is not reached by the read, which stops 3 residues before it; the germline J gene fills it in. The chain links TRBV18 to TRBJ2-3; D may be TRBD2 (5 bases). Germline CDR1 and CDR2: KGHSH and LQKENI. This CDR3 contains 13 residues. The V and J ends lost 0 bases and 6 bases respectively, with 7 bases between them. CDR3 residues: CASSPPPGDTQYF. Partial CDR3 DNA: TGTGCCAGCTCACCACCCCCGGGGGATACG.

Comments on this clone: The read is 3 residues too short to cover the CDR3 end, so that end is filled in from the germline J gene. V is TRBV5-1 and J is TRBJ2-5, with D perhaps TRBD1 (6 bases). Between the trimmed V and J ends, which lost 0 bases and 5 bases, there was a span of 11 bases. Per germline, CDR1 SGHRS and CDR2 YFSETQ. The CDR3 covers 14 residues. The CDR3 sequence is CASSLGGQRETQYF. CDR3 DNA, as far as it was read: TGCGCCAGCAGCTTGGGGGGGCAGCGGGAGACC.

This clone has at least ten counts. Germline and junction disagree at one end, which may indicate a read error. The DNA ends 3 residues before the CDR3 does, and the rest of the CDR3 is filled in from the germline J gene. The chain has TRBV4-2 and TRBJ2-5; 14 bases line up with TRBD2. The CDR3 is 17 residues long. Germline V CDR1 and CDR2: LGHNA, YNFKEQ. The CDR3 region is CASTKGLAGEIQETQYF. The DNA read from the CDR3 is TGCGCCAGCACCAAGGGACTAGCGGGGGAAATCCAAGAGACC.

About this clone: Sequencing ends 3 residues short of the CDR3 end; the germline J gene provides the rest. The chain employs TRBV18 and TRBJ2-7; TRBD1 is a possible D gene (6 bases). Germline V CDR1 and CDR2: KGHSH, LQKENI. The CDR3 spans 15 residues. Trimming cost V 6 bases and J 6 bases, with 21 bases left between them. The CDR3 bases that were read are TGTGCCAGCTCTCCCAGGACAGAATCTCTTCTCGAG. It translates to CASSPRTESLLE. The entire CDR3 protein is CASSPRTESLLEQYF.

On this clone itself: The CDR3 extends 3 residues past the end of the read, so its final part is completed from the germline J gene. This CDR3 is also generated by other DNA sequences in the sample. The V call is TRBV19, the J call TRBJ2-5, with 12 positions matching TRBD2. Germline-derived CDR1 and CDR2 are LNHDA and SQIVND (reference sequence). The CDR3 runs to 16 residues. V was clipped by 2 bases and J by 3 bases; unmatched bases: 4. CDR3 amino acids: CASSIWTSGTKETQYF. The CDR3 DNA, read in part, is TGTGCCAGTAGTATATGGACTAGCGGGACCAAAGAGACC.

This clone was found many times. The read stops 3 residues short of the end of the CDR3; the missing end is completed from the germline J gene. V and J are TRBV18 and TRBJ1-6, with TRBD1 identical over 9 bases. The V gene's germline CDR1 is KGHSH and CDR2 LQKENI. This CDR3 is built from 14 residues. Unmatched junction bases numbered 5, after V lost 6 bases and J lost 8 bases. The CDR3 sequence is CASSLQGADSPLHF. CDR3 DNA, as far as it was read: TGTGCCAGCTCCCTACAGGGGGCGGATTCACCC.

On this clone: The read terminates 3 residues ahead of where the CDR3 ends, so the germline J gene completes it. This chain uses TRBV19 with TRBJ2-2, with TRBD1 matching 11 bases. After removal of 5 bases from V and 5 bases from J, the junction contained 4 bases not matched to a gene. In germline, CDR1 is LNHDA, CDR2 SQIVND (reference sequence). The CDR3 has 15 amino acids. CDR3 residues: CASSRTGGRTGELFF. CDR3 DNA (partial): TGTGCCAGTAGTCGGACAGGGGGCAGGACCGGGGAG.